This is a list of T cell receptor beta chains from one sample in a study of T cell repertoires in cytomegalovirus infection. MiXCR, applied by TCRdb to the reads, yields one record per CDR3 protein. The sample yields around 740,000 distinct CDR3 sequences, 35% to 45% seen once. The material sequenced was PBMCs. Receptors were obtained from a human donor in good health (CMV status not recorded). Some clones in this sample may be carry-over from other donors' samples. The CDR3 runs from the conserved cysteine through the conserved F or W. D genes are given only for firm matches. Part of the rows lack a size; the others show once, few, many or a class for expanded clones.

j_call clone_size d_call cdr3_length v_call cdr3_aa cdr3_nt
TRBJ2-7 many TRBD1 14 TRBV7-2 CASSLAQGAGEQYF TGTGCCAGCAGCTTAGCGCAGGGGGCGGGAGAGCAGTACTTC
TRBJ1-1 NA NA 14 TRBV19 CASSALTVNTEAFF TGTGCCAGTAGTGCCCTGACAGTGAACACTGAAGCTTTCTTT
TRBJ1-6 NA NA 14 TRBV7-9 CASSPGQRGSPLHF TGTGCCAGCAGTCCAGGACAGCGAGGGTCACCCCTCCACTTT
TRBJ1-1 NA TRBD1 15 TRBV28 CASSPPDRGFTEAFF TGTGCCAGCAGCCCTCCGGACAGGGGATTCACTGAAGCTTTCTTT
TRBJ2-2 NA TRBD1 17 TRBV7-2 CASSLKNRGWNTGELFF TGTGCCAGCAGCTTAAAAAACAGGGGGTGGAACACCGGGGAGCTGTTTTTT
TRBJ2-1 NA TRBD2 17 TRBV20-1 CSARGREGMPTYNEQFF TGCAGTGCTCGTGGGCGGGAGGGCATGCCCACCTACAATGAGCAGTTCTTC
TRBJ1-2 few NA 13 TRBV20-1 CSASVSGVGGYTF TGCAGTGCTAGTGTTAGTGGGGTTGGTGGCTACACCTTC
TRBJ1-2 NA NA 12 TRBV28 CASSPGRYGYTF TGTGCCAGCAGTCCAGGGAGGTATGGCTACACCTTC
TRBJ2-3 NA NA 15 TRBV6-1 CASSEKWEITDTQYF TGTGCCAGCAGTGAAAAATGGGAGATCACAGATACGCAGTATTTT
TRBJ2-1 NA TRBD1 14 TRBV20-1 CSATGTGSYNEQFF TGCAGTGCTACAGGGACAGGCTCCTACAATGAGCAGTTCTTC
TRBJ2-7 NA TRBD1 15 TRBV4-1 CASSHTGTESYEQYF TGCGCCAGCAGCCACACCGGGACAGAATCCTACGAGCAGTACTTC
TRBJ1-2 NA NA 16 TRBV6-6 CASSYSVGEANYGYTF TGTGCCAGCAGTTACTCAGTAGGAGAAGCTAACTATGGCTACACCTTC
TRBJ2-2 NA NA 15 TRBV5-4 CASSLDRARTGELFF TGTGCCAGCAGCTTGGACAGGGCTAGGACCGGGGAGCTGTTTTTT
TRBJ1-1 NA TRBD1 15 TRBV12-3/TRBV12-4 CASRPGQGTGTEAFF TGTGCCAGCAGGCCGGGACAGGGGACCGGCACTGAAGCTTTCTTT